This is a list of T cell receptor beta chains from one sample in a study of OX40 agonist ivuxolimab in advanced cancers. Clones were read by immunoSEQ multiplex PCR, and TCRdb kept only the in-frame ones, dropping some. Counted here are around 45,000 clones, 89% occurring once; the ten biggest clones make up about 6.5%. This material consisted of CD4+ or CD8+ T cells sorted from blood, taken in a trial of the OX40 agonist ivuxolimab. Source of these receptors: an adult with an advanced solid tumor such as melanoma, head and neck, liver or kidney cancer. Both conserved end residues are trimmed from each CDR3.

v_gene	CDR3aa
TRBV30	AWKGLTTNEKLF
TRBV19	ASSIDREPNQPQH
TRBV28	ASSLYNEQY
TRBV7-9	ASTYGGREQY
TRBV16	ASSPPGTGWNEQY
TRBV7-3	ASSNGVYEAF
TRBV5-6	ASSLGSFTDTQY
TRBV5-5	ASSGTVLLYGYT
TRBV2	ASSGLGDEQF
TRBV27	ASLTWTGQEAF
TRBV9	ASSVEGAPGNTIY
TRBV6-1	ASNFRADEQF
TRBV5-4	ASSPTPGEDQPQH
TRBV5-1	ASSVISYNEQF
TRBV4-3	ASSPTGDSNQPQH
TRBV5-1	ASSLRRGGQTDTQY
TRBV19	ASSITSGYEQY
TRBV27	ASSPSGQGPRAF
TRBV15	ATSRDSYSDTQY
TRBV6-6	ASSWATGTLQETQY
TRBV9	ASSSRTSGSMYEQY
TRBV7-8	ASSLEGNYGYT
TRBV7-9	ANKTQGGGCWRPQH
TRBV27	ASNSPNYNEQF
TRBV28	ASGSGTSGSEQF
TRBV27	ASSLLGQGGSPLH
TRBV27	ASSFTGLANNEQF
TRBV5-4	ASSLAPPPPYEQY
TRBV4-1	ASSQESHTEAF
TRBV7-9	ASSPQLNEQF
TRBV28	ASSLWTASGNTIY
TRBV28	ASRTIDGKLF
TRBV19	ASSTTPMNTEAF
TRBV27	ASSIQGDWDEAF
TRBV6-7	ASRQTKGGPDYEQY
TRBV5-1	ASKTRANTEAF
TRBV6-5	ASSSRSHEQF
TRBV28	ASRFRQGTYSGNTIY
TRBV5-1	ASSPKGMNTEAF
TRBV5-6	ASSRTPYPSTGELF
TRBV7-2	ASSLAGETQY
TRBV7-9	ASSLAQGVTDTQY
TRBV19	ASSILAAGGSLYNEQF
TRBV5-5	ASSLVRVGASSYNEQF
TRBV7-2	ASSPFWTGAGNTEAF
TRBV6-5	ASSSGGTGYGYT
TRBV6-5	ASTAHPLAETQY
TRBV19	ASSDDRYTGELF
TRBV27	ASRGGGGTDTQY
TRBV7-9	ASSELAGVTDTQY
TRBV7-9	ASSLGGGPLPDTQY
TRBV19	ASSYGASGELF